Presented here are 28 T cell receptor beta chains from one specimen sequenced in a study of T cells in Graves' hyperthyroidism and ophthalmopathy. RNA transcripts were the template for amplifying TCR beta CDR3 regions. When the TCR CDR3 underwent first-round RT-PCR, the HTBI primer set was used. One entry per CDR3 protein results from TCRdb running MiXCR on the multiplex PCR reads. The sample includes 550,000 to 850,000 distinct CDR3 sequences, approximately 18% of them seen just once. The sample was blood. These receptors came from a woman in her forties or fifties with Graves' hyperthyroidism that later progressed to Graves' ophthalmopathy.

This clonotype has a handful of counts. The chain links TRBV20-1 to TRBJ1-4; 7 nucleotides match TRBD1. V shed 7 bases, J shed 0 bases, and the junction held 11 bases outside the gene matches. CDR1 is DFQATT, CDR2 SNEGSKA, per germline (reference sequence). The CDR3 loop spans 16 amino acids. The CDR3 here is CSVSRDSASTNEKLFF. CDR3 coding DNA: TGCAGTGTTTCCCGGGACAGTGCCTCAACTAATGAAAAACTGTTTTTT.

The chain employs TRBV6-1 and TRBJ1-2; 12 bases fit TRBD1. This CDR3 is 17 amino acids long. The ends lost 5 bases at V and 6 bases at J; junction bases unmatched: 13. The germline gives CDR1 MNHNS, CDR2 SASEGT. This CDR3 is CASSRDHRDRGLHGYTF. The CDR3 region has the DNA TGTGCCAGCAGTAGGGACCACCGGGACAGGGGGCTTCATGGCTACACCTTC.

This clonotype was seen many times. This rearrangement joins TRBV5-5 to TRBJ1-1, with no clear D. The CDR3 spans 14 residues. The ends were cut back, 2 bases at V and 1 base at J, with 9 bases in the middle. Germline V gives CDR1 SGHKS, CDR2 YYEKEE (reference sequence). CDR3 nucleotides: TGTGCCAGCAGCTTAGTAGGGCAGAACACTGAAGCTTTCTTT. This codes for CASSLVGQNTEAFF.

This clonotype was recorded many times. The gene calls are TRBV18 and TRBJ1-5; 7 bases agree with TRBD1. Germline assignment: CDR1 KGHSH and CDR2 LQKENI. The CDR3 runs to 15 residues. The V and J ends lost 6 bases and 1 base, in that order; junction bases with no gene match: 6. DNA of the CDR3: TGTGCCAGCTCGCGAGGGACAGCAAGCAATCAGCCCCAGCATTTT. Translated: CASSRGTASNQPQHF.

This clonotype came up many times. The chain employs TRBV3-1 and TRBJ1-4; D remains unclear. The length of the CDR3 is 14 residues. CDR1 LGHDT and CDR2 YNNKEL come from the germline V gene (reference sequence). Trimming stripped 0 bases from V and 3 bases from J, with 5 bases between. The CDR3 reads CASSQDRANEKLFF. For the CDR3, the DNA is TGTGCCAGCAGCCAAGATAGGGCTAATGAAAAACTGTTTTTT. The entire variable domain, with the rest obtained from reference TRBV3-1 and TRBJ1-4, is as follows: DTAVSQTPKYLVTQMGNDKSIKCEQNLGHDTMYWYKQDSKKFLKIMFSYNNKELIINETVPNRFSPKSPDKAHLNLHINSLELGDSAVYFCASSQDRANEKLFFGSGTQLSVL.

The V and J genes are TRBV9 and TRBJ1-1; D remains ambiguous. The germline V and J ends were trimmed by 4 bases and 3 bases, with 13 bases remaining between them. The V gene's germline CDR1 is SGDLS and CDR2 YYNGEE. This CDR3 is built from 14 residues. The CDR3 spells CASSTTARDTEAFF. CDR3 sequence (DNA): TGTGCCAGCAGCACGACCGCAAGGGACACTGAAGCTTTCTTT.

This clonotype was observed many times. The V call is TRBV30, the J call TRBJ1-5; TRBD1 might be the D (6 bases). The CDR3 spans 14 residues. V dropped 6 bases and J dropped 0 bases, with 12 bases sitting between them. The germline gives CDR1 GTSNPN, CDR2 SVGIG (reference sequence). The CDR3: CACQGGGSNQPQHF. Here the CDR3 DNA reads TGTGCCTGCCAGGGAGGGGGTAGCAATCAGCCCCAGCATTTT.

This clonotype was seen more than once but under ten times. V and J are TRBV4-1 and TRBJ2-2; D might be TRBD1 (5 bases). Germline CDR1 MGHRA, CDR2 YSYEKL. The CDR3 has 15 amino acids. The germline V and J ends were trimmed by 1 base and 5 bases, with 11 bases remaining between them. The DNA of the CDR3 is TGCGCCAGCAGCCAAGCTTCAGGGTTGACCGGGGAGCTGTTTTTT. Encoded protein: CASSQASGLTGELFF.

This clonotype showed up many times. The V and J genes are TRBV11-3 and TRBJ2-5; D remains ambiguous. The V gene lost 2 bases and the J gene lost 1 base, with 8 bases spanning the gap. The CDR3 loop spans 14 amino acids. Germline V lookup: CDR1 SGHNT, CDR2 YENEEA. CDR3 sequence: CASSLTSAQETQYF. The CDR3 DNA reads TGTGCCAGCAGCTTAACCAGTGCCCAAGAGACCCAGTACTTC. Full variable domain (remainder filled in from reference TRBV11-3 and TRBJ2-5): EAGVVQSPRYKIIEKKQPVAFWCNPISGHNTLYWYLQNLGQGPELLIRYENEEAVDDSQLPKDRFSAERLKGVDSTLKIQPAELGDSAVYLCASSLTSAQETQYFGPGTRLLVL.

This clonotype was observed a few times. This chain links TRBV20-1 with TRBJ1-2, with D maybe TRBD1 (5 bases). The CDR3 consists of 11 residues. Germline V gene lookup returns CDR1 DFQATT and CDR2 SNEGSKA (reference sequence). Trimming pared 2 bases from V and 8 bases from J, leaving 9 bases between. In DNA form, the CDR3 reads TGCAGTGCTAGACGGGGGGAAGGCTACACCTTC. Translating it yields CSARRGEGYTF.

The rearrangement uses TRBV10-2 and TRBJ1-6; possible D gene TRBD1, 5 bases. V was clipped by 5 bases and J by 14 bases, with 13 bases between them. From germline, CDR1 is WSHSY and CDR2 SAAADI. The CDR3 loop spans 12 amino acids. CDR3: CASSRDGTSLHF. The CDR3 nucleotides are TGCGCCAGCAGTCGGGACGGTACCTCCCTCCACTTT.

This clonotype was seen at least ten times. The CDR3 sequence: CAWNPDFMAPEAFF. Here the CDR3 DNA reads TGTGCCTGGAACCCGGACTTCATGGCGCCTGAAGCTTTCTTT. The chain combines TRBV30 with TRBJ1-1; D gene unclear. This CDR3 is 14 amino acids long. Trimming left V 4 bases short and J 6 bases short, with 18 bases between. CDR1 and CDR2 (germline): GTSNPN, SVGIG (reference sequence).

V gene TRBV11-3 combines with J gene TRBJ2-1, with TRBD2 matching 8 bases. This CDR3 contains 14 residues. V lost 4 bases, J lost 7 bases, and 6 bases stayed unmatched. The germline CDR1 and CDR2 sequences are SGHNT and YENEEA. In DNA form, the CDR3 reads TGTGCCAGCAGCTCCCGGGGGGGGTATAATGAGCAGTTCTTC. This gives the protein CASSSRGGYNEQFF.

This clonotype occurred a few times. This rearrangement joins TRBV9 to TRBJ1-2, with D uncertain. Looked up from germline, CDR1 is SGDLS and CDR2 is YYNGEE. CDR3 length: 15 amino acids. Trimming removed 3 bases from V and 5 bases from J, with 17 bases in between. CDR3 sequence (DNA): TGTGCCAGCAGCGGACCTCGGTTCTCACAATATGGCTACACCTTC. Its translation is CASSGPRFSQYGYTF.

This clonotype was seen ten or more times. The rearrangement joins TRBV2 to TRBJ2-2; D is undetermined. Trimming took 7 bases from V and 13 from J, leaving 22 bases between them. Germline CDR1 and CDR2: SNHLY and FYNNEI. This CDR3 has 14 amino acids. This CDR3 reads CASTPLGTYSGLFF. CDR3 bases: TGTGCCAGCACCCCTTTGGGCACATACTCGGGGCTGTTTTTT.

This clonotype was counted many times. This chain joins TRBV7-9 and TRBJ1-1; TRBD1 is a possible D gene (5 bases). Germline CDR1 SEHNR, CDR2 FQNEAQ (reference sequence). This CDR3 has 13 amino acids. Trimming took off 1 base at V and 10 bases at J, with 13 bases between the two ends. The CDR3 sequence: CASSLDVTVRAFF. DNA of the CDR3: TGTGCCAGCAGCTTAGACGTGACAGTGAGAGCTTTCTTT.

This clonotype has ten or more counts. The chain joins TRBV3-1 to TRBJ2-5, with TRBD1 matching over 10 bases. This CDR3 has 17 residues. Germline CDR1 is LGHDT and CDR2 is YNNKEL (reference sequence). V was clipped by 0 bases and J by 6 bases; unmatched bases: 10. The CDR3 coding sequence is TGTGCCAGCAGCCAAGATCCCTCGGGACAGGGGCGCCAGACCCAGTACTTC. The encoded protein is CASSQDPSGQGRQTQYF.

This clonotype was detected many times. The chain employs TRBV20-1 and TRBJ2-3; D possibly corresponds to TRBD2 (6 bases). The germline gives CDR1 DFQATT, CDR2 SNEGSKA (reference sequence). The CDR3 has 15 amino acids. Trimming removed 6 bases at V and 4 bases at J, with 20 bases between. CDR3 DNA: TGCAGTGCCGAACTAGCTACACCTTTATCAGATACGCAGTATTTT. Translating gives CSAELATPLSDTQYF.

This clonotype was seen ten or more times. CDR3 sequence reads: CSARDPGHHEQYF. CDR3 DNA sequence: TGCAGTGCTAGAGATCCAGGGCACCACGAGCAGTACTTC. The gene calls are TRBV20-1 and TRBJ2-7, with a possible D match to TRBD1 (5 bases). Trimming shortened V by 0 bases and J by 5 bases, and 11 bases separated the two germline ends. CDR3 length: 13 residues. Per germline, CDR1 DFQATT and CDR2 SNEGSKA (reference sequence).

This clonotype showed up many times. CDR3 DNA sequence: TGTGCCAGCAGCACGTACAGGGAGTTTGGAAACACCATATATTTT. Residues: CASSTYREFGNTIYF. The chain is built from TRBV11-2 and TRBJ1-3; possible D gene TRBD1, 6 bases. The CDR3 runs to 15 residues. V was clipped by 5 bases and J by 3 bases, with 14 bases between them. CDR1 and CDR2 from the germline V gene are SGHAT and FQNNGV.

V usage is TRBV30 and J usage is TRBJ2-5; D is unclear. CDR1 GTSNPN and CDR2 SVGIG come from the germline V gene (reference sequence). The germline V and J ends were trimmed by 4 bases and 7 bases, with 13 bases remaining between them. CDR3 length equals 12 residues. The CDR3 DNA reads TGTGCCTGGAATTCCCGCCCACTGACCCAGTACTTC. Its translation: CAWNSRPLTQYF. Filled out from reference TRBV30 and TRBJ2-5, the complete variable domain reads SQTIHQWPATLVQPVGSPLSLECTVEGTSNPNLYWYRQAAGRGLQLLFYSVGIGQISSEVPQNLSASRPQDRQFILSSKKLLLSDSGFYLCAWNSRPLTQYFGPGTRLLVL.

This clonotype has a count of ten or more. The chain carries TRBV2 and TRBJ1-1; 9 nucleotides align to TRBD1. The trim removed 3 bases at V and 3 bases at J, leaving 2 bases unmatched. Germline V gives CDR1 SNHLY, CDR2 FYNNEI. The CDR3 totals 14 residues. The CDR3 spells CASSERTGDTEAFF. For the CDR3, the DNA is TGTGCCAGCAGTGAGAGGACAGGGGACACTGAAGCTTTCTTT.

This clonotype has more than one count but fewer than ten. The CDR3 sequence is CAISEGRDTYEQYF. As DNA, the CDR3 is TGTGCCATCAGTGAGGGACGGGACACCTACGAGCAGTACTTC. The J gene is TRBJ2-7, the V gene TRBV10-3, with D perhaps TRBD1 (6 bases). CDR1 is ENHRY and CDR2 is SYGVKD in the germline V gene. This CDR3 has 14 amino acids. Trimming cost V 2 bases and J 2 bases, with 10 bases left between them.

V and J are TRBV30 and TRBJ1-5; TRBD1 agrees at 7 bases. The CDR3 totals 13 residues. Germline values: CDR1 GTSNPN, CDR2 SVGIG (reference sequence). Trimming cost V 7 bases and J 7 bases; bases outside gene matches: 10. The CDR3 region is CASATGWRQPQHF. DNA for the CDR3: TGTGCCTCCGCGACAGGGTGGCGGCAGCCCCAGCATTTT.

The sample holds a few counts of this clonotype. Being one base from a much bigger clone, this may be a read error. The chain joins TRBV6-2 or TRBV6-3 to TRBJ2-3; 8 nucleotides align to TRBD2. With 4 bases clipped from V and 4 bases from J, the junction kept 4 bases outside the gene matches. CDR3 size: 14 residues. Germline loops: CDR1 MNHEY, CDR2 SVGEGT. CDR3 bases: TGTGCCAGCAGTTCGGGACTAGTGGCAGATACGCAGTATTTT. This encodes CASSSGLVADTQYF.

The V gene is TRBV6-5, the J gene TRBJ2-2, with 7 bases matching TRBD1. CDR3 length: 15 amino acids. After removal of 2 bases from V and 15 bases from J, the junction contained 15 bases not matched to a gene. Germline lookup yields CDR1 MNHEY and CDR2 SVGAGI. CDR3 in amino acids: CASSYHGTAGVGMFF. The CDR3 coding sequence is TGTGCCAGCAGTTACCACGGGACAGCCGGAGTGGGGATGTTTTTT.

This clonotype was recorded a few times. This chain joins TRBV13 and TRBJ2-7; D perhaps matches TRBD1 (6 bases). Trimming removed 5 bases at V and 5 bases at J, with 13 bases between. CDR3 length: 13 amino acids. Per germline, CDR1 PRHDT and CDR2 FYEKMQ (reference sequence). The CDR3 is CASSPQTGNEQYF. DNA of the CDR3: TGTGCCAGCAGCCCCCAGACAGGAAACGAGCAGTACTTC.

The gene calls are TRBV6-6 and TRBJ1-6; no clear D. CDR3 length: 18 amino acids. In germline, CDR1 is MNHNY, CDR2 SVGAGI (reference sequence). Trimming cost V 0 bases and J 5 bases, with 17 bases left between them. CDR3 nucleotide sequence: TGTGCCAGCAGTTACTCAACTGGCTCGGGATTTGATAATTCACCCCTCCACTTT. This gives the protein CASSYSTGSGFDNSPLHF.